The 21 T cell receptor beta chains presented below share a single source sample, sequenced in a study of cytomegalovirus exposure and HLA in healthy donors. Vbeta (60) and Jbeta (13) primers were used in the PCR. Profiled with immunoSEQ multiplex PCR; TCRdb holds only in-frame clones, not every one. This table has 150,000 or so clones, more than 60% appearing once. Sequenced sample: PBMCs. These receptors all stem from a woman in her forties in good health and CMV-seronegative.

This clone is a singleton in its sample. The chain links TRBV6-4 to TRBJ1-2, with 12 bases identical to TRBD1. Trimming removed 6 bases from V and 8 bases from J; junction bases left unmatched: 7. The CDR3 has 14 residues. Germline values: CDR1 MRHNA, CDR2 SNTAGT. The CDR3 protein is CASSSGTGGWGYTF. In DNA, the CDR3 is TGTGCCAGCAGCTCCGGGACAGGGGGCTGGGGCTACACCTTC.

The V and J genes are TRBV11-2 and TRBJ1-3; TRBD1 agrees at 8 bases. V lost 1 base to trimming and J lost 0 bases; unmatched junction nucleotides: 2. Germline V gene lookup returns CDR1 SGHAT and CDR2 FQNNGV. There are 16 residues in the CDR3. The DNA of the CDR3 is TGTGCCAGCAGCTTAGGACAGGGGATCTCTGGAAACACCATATATTTT. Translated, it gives CASSLGQGISGNTIYF.

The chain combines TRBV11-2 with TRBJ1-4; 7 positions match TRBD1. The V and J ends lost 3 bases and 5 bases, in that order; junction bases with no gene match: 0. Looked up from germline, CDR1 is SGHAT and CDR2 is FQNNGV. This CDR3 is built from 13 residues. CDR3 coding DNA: TGTGCCAGCAGCTTCAGGGGGAATGAAAAACTGTTTTTT. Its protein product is CASSFRGNEKLFF. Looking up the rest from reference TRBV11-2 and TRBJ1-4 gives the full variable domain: EAGVAQSPRYKIIEKRQSVAFWCNPISGHATLYWYQQILGQGPKLLIQFQNNGVVDDSQLPKDRFSAERLKGVDSTLKIQPAKLEDSAVYLCASSFRGNEKLFFGSGTQLSVL.

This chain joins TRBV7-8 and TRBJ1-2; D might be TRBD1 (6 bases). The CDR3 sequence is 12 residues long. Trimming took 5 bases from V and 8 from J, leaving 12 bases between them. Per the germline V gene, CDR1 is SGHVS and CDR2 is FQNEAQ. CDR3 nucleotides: TGTGCCAGCAGCGCAGGGGAGCGAGGCTACACCTTC. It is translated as CASSAGERGYTF.

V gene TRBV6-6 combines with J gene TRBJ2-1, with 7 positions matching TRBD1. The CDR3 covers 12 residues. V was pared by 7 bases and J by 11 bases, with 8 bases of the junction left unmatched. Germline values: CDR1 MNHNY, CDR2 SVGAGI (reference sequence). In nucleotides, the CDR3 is TGTGCCAGCACCGACGGGACAGAAAAGCAGTTCTTC. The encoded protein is CASTDGTEKQFF.

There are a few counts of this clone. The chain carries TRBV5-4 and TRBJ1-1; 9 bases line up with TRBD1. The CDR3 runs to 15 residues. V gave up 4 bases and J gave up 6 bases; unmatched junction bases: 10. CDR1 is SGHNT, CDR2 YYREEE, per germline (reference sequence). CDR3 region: CASSPIQGASAEAFF. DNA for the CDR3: TGTGCCAGCAGCCCGATACAGGGGGCATCGGCTGAAGCTTTCTTT.

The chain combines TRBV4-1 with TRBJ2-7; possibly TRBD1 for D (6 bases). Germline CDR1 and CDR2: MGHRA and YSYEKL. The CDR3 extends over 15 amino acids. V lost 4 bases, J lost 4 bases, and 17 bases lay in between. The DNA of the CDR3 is TGCGCCAGCAGCCCCTCCGGGACAAGCAAATACGAGCAGTACTTC. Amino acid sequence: CASSPSGTSKYEQYF.

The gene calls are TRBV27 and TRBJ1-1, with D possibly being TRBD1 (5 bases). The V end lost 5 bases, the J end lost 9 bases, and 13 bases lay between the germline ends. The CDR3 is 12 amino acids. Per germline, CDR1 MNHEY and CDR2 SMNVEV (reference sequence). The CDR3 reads CASSPGSKKAFF. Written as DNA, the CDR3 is TGTGCCAGCAGTCCAGGGTCCAAGAAAGCTTTCTTT.

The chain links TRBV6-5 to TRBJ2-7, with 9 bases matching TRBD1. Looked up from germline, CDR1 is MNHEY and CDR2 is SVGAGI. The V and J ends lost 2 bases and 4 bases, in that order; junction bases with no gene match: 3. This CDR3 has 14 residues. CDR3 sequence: CASSYDRGAYEQYF. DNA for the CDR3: TGTGCCAGCAGTTACGACAGGGGGGCTTACGAGCAGTACTTC.

Here the CDR3 reads CASPNQGFGTEAFF. CDR3 DNA: TGTGCCAGCCCAAACCAGGGGTTTGGGACTGAAGCTTTCTTT. The chain is built from TRBV6-1 and TRBJ1-1; D perhaps matches TRBD1 (6 bases). Per germline, CDR1 MNHNS and CDR2 SASEGT. V was cut by 8 bases and J by 5 bases, with 18 bases left in between. The CDR3 runs to 14 residues.

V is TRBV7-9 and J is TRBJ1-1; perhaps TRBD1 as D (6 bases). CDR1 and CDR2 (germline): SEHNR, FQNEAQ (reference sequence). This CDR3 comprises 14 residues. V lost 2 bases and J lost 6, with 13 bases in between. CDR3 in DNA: TGTGCCAGCAGCTTAATCGCCAGGGGACCTGAAGCTTTCTTT. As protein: CASSLIARGPEAFF.

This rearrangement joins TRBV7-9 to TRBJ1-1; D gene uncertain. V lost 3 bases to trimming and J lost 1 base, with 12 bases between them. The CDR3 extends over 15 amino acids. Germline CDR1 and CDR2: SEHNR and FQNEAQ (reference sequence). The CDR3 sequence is CASSLGRAGNTEAFF. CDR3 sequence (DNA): TGTGCCAGCAGCTTGGGAAGGGCGGGGAACACTGAAGCTTTCTTT.

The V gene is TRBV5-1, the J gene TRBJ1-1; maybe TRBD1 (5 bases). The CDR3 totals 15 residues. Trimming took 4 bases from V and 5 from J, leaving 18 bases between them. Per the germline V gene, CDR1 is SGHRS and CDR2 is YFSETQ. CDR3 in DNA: TGCGCCAGCAGCCTGTTCGCGACAGCCAGGACTGAAGCTTTCTTT. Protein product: CASSLFATARTEAFF.

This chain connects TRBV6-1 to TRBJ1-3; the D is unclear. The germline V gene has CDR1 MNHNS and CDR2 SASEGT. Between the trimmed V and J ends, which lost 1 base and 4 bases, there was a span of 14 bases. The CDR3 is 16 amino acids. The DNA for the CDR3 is TGTGCCAGCAGTGAAGGTCCCTCCCGAGGAGGAAACACCATATATTTT. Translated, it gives CASSEGPSRGGNTIYF.

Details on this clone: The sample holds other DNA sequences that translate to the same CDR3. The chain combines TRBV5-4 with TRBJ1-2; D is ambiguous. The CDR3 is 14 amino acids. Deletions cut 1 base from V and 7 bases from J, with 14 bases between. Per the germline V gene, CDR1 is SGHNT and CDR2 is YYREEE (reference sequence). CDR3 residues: CASSLSPRRGGYTF. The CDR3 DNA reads TGTGCCAGCAGCTTGAGCCCACGTCGAGGTGGCTACACCTTC.

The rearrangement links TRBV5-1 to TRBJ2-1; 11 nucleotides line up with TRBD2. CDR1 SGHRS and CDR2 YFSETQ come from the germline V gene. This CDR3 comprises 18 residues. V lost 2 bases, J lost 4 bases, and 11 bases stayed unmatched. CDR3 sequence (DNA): TGCGCCAGCAGCTTCAGGGGCGTAGGGACTAGCGGTTACAATGAGCAGTTCTTC. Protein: CASSFRGVGTSGYNEQFF.

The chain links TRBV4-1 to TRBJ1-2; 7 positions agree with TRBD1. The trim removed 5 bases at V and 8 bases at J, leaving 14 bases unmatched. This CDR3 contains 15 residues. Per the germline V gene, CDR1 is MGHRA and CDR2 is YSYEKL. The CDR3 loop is CASSTPGQSRGGYTF. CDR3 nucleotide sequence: TGCGCCAGCAGCACACCGGGACAGTCTAGGGGAGGCTACACCTTC.

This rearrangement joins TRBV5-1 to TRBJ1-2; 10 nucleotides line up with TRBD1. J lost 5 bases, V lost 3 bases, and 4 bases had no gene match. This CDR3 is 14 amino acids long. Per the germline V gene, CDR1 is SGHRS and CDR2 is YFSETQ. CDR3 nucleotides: TGCGCCAGCAGCTCGACAGGGGGCGAGTATGGCTACACCTTC. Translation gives CASSSTGGEYGYTF.

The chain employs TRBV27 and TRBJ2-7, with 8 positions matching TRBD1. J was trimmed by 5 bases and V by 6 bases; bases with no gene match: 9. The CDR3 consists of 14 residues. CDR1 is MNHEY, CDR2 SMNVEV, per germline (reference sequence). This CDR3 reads CASSHRGAEDEQYF. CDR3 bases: TGTGCCAGCAGCCACAGGGGGGCGGAGGACGAGCAGTACTTC.

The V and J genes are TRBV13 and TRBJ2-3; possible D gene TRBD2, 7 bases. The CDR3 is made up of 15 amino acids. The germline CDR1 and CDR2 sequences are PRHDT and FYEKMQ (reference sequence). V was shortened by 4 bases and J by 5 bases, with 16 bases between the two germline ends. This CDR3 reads CASSSGGGAKDTQYF. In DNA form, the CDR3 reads TGTGCCAGCAGCTCAGGAGGGGGGGCAAAAGATACGCAGTATTTT.

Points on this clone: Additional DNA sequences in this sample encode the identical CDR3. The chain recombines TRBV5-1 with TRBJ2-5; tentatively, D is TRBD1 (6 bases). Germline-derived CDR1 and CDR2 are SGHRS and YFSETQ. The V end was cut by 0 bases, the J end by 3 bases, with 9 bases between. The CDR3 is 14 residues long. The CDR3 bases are TGCGCCAGCAGCTTGGGGTCAGGGGAAGAGACCCAGTACTTC. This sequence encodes CASSLGSGEETQYF.